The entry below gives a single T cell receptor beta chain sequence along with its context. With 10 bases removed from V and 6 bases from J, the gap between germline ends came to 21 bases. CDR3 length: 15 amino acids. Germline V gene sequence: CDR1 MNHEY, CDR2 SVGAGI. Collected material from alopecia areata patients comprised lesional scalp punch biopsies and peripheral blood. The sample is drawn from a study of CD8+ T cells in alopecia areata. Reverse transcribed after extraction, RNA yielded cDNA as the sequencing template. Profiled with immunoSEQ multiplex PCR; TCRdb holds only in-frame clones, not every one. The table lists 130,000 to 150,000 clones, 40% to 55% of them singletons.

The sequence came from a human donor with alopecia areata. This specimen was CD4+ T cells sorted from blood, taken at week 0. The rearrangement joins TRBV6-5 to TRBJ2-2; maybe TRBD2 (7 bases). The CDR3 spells CATQPPGGRAGELFF. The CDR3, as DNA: TGTGCCACCCAACCGCCCGGGGGGCGCGCCGGGGAGCTGTTTTTT.